A selection of T cell receptor beta chains follows, all from one sample in a study of shared clonotypes between healthy human individuals. TCRdb's copy holds only in-frame clones and misses some; the assay was immunoSEQ multiplex PCR. This table has roughly 2,500,000 clones, roughly 93% appearing once. Source material: naive CD4+ T cells from PBMCs. These receptors were taken from a man between 18 and 29 years old in good health. Some clones in this sample may be carry-over from other donors' samples. Each CDR3 is given with its conserved first and last residue. D genes are given only for firm matches. Not all rows give a size; the values are once, few, many and, for expanded clones, a class.

V gene,clone size,J gene,D gene,CDR3 protein,CDR3 DNA
TRBV14,once,TRBJ2-2,-,CASTHRPGPTGELFF,TGTGCCAGCACCCACCGCCCGGGGCCCACCGGGGAGCTGTTTTTT
TRBV9,-,TRBJ2-7,TRBD1,CASSTGVDYEQYF,TGTGCCAGCAGCACAGGGGTTGACTACGAGCAGTACTTC
TRBV6-5,-,TRBJ2-6,-,CASTRGVSGANVLTF,TGTGCCAGCACCCGAGGAGTCTCTGGGGCCAACGTCCTGACTTTC
TRBV4-3,-,TRBJ2-1,TRBD1,CASSQGGQTYSYNEQFF,TGCGCCAGCAGCCAAGGGGGACAGACTTACTCCTACAATGAGCAGTTCTTC
TRBV18,-,TRBJ2-7,-,CASSPPTGSEQYF,TGTGCCAGCTCACCACCGACAGGCAGCGAGCAGTACTTC
TRBV7-9,-,TRBJ2-5,-,CASLAETQYF,TGTGCCAGCTTAGCAGAGACCCAGTACTTC
TRBV5-6,-,TRBJ1-1,-,CASSSTGFAEAFF,TGTGCCAGCAGCTCTACAGGGTTCGCTGAAGCTTTCTTT
TRBV21-1,once,TRBJ2-7,-,CASSPTGMVEQYF,TGTGCCAGCAGCCCGACAGGGATGGTGGAGCAGTACTTC
TRBV5-1,-,TRBJ2-7,-,CASRRVPQGSYEQYF,TGCGCCAGCAGGCGGGTGCCTCAGGGGTCCTACGAGCAGTACTTC
TRBV7-8,-,TRBJ1-1,-,CASRRIMNTEAFF,TGTGCCAGCAGGCGAATCATGAACACTGAAGCTTTCTTT
TRBV28,-,TRBJ1-3,-,CASSEGGGNTIYF,TGTGCCAGCAGTGAGGGGGGGGGAAACACCATATATTTT
TRBV5-4,-,TRBJ2-7,-,CASSLATTHSYEQYF,TGTGCCAGCAGCTTGGCAACTACCCATTCCTACGAGCAGTACTTC
TRBV27,-,TRBJ1-5,TRBD1,CASSRDRGLQPQHF,TGTGCCAGCAGCCGCGACAGGGGGCTTCAGCCCCAGCATTTT
TRBV18,-,TRBJ1-3,TRBD1,CASSSGTGASSGNTIYF,TGTGCCAGCTCATCTGGGACAGGGGCCTCCTCTGGAAACACCATATATTTT
TRBV9,once,TRBJ2-1,-,CASSVVGSGLSYNEQFF,TGTGCCAGCAGCGTAGTTGGGAGCGGGTTGAGCTACAATGAGCAGTTCTTC
TRBV5-6,-,TRBJ1-1,-,CASSLPGRGRTEAFF,TGTGCCAGCAGCCTCCCCGGGAGGGGAAGGACTGAAGCTTTCTTT
TRBV5-4,-,TRBJ2-6,TRBD1,CASSGDRERANVLTF,TGTGCCAGCAGCGGGGACAGGGAACGGGCCAACGTCCTGACTTTC
TRBV9,-,TRBJ1-2,-,CASSPDSRGDLYGYTF,TGTGCCAGCAGCCCGGACTCGAGGGGCGACCTCTATGGCTACACCTTC
TRBV7-9,-,TRBJ2-1,TRBD2,CASSHEWASGSPNEQFF,TGTGCCAGCAGCCACGAGTGGGCTAGCGGGAGCCCCAATGAGCAGTTCTTC
TRBV19,few,TRBJ1-1,-,CASRHTRDMNTEAFF,TGTGCCAGTAGGCACACCAGGGATATGAACACTGAAGCTTTCTTT
TRBV4-1,once,TRBJ2-3,TRBD2,CASSQVASGRTDTQYF,TGCGCCAGCAGCCAAGTAGCTAGCGGGAGAACAGATACGCAGTATTTT
TRBV7-9,-,TRBJ1-4,TRBD1,CASSLGRDRPNEKLFF,TGTGCCAGCAGCTTAGGGCGGGACAGGCCTAATGAAAAACTGTTTTTT
TRBV6-5,-,TRBJ2-1,-,CASSYLGLGYSNEQFF,TGTGCCAGCAGTTATTTGGGACTGGGTTATTCCAATGAGCAGTTCTTC
TRBV9,-,TRBJ2-7,-,CASSVEPSGVAPYEQYF,TGTGCCAGCAGCGTAGAACCCTCCGGGGTAGCCCCGTACGAGCAGTACTTC
TRBV11-3,-,TRBJ2-3,-,CASSHGAPTDTQYF,TGTGCCAGCAGCCATGGGGCCCCCACAGATACGCAGTATTTT
TRBV5-6,-,TRBJ2-7,-,CASSLWDGYSYEQYF,TGTGCCAGCAGCTTGTGGGACGGGTACTCCTACGAGCAGTACTTC
TRBV5-1,-,TRBJ2-7,-,CASSFADSYEQYF,TGCGCCAGCAGCTTTGCGGATTCCTACGAGCAGTACTTC
TRBV28,-,TRBJ2-1,-,CASTPGLQRSHEQFF,TGTGCCAGCACTCCAGGGCTCCAGAGGTCCCATGAGCAGTTCTTC
TRBV6-5,-,TRBJ1-2,-,CASSYYNYGYTF,TGTGCCAGCAGTTATTACAACTATGGCTACACCTTC
TRBV6-1,-,TRBJ1-4,-,CASSEGTALRKLFF,TGTGCCAGCAGTGAAGGGACAGCTCTGAGAAAACTGTTTTTT
TRBV30,-,TRBJ1-1,-,CAWKVKGGRPEAFF,TGTGCCTGGAAGGTCAAGGGGGGACGGCCTGAAGCTTTCTTT
TRBV5-1,once,TRBJ2-5,-,CATMFGSGVSETQYF,TGCGCCACCATGTTCGGTTCAGGGGTTTCAGAGACCCAGTACTTC
TRBV5-1,-,TRBJ2-1,-,CASSFELAEVNEQFF,TGCGCCAGCAGCTTCGAACTAGCAGAGGTCAATGAGCAGTTCTTC
TRBV5-1,-,TRBJ1-6,-,CASSLDGFSYNSPLHF,TGCGCCAGCAGCTTGGACGGATTCTCCTATAATTCACCCCTCCACTTT
TRBV6-6,-,TRBJ2-1,-,CASSYAGFGNNEQFF,TGTGCCAGCAGTTACGCAGGCTTCGGGAACAATGAGCAGTTCTTC
TRBV5-1,-,TRBJ2-1,-,CASSVNRDGEQFF,TGCGCCAGCAGCGTGAACAGGGACGGTGAGCAGTTCTTC
TRBV19,-,TRBJ2-7,TRBD1,CASSTSGQPYEQYF,TGTGCCAGTAGTACTTCGGGACAGCCCTACGAGCAGTACTTC
TRBV18,-,TRBJ1-1,-,CASSPAGSTEAFF,TGTGCCAGCTCACCTGCGGGTTCCACTGAAGCTTTCTTT
TRBV2,-,TRBJ1-5,TRBD1,CASTPGTGDQPQHF,TGTGCCAGCACCCCAGGGACAGGGGATCAGCCCCAGCATTTT
TRBV7-2,-,TRBJ2-3,-,CASSRSITDTQYF,TGTGCCAGCAGCCGAAGCATCACAGATACGCAGTATTTT